The table lists the clone carrying this TCR beta chain with a few counts. Antigen unknown. Investigators reverse transcribed all isolated RNA, so they sequenced expressed TCRB transcripts. Sequenced by immunoSEQ multiplex PCR; TCRdb stores in-frame clones only, minus some. The table has under 900,000 clones, around a sixth seen once. The source of the sample is a study of beta chain features in type 1 diabetes. This CDR3 region has 18 residues. Trimming stripped 1 base from V and 5 bases from J, with 22 bases between. Germline-derived CDR1 and CDR2 are SEHNR and FQNEAQ (reference sequence). General observations from the study: Short templates might get an advantage during PCR, and this would be equal in patients and controls. Possibly, sequencing cDNA over-represented cells that had high TCR expression levels. It was among patients, rather than healthy donors, that naive, central memory and Treg TCRB repertoires appeared more similar. Lower insertion and higher deletion counts appeared at VDJ junctions in type 1 diabetes patients.

The TCR was taken from a woman between 18 and 29 years old in good health. The chain couples TRBV7-9 to TRBJ2-3, with D perhaps TRBD1 (5 bases). The sample was naive CD4+ T cells from blood. CDR3 region: CASSLGHDRKLRGDTQYF. For the CDR3, the DNA is TGTGCCAGCAGCTTAGGCCATGACAGAAAGCTAAGGGGAGATACGCAGTATTTT.